The rows below give T cell receptor beta chains drawn from one sample of a study of shared clonotypes between healthy human individuals. Repertoires were generated with immunoSEQ multiplex PCR, while TCRdb's copy carries only in-frame clones and drops some. The sample holds approximately 500,000 clones; about four fifths are singletons and the top ten take approximately 13%. Material: PBMCs. These receptors were obtained from a woman aged 40 to 50 in good health. Some clones in this sample may be carry-over from other donors' samples. Each CDR3 is given with its conserved first and last residue. A D gene is named only where the DNA matches it firmly. The size of a clone is reported for some rows only, either as once, few or many, or as a class for expanded clones.

>once|-|TRBJ2-2|TRBV7-2
CASSRPPRDTGELFF
TGTGCCAGCAGCCGTCCCCCGAGGGACACCGGGGAGCTGTTTTTT
>-|-|TRBJ1-4|TRBV7-6
CASSTNRAPTNEKLFF
TGTGCCAGCAGCACGAACAGGGCTCCAACTAATGAAAAACTGTTTTTT
>-|TRBD2|TRBJ2-3|TRBV28
CASGLAGVPDTQYF
TGTGCCAGCGGACTAGCGGGAGTTCCAGATACGCAGTATTTT
>-|TRBD2|TRBJ2-7|TRBV5-1
CASSLGTSGPSYEQYF
TGCGCCAGCAGTTTAGGGACTAGCGGGCCATCCTACGAGCAGTACTTC
>few|-|TRBJ1-1|TRBV19
CASSIPQRDTEAFF
TGTGCCAGTAGTATTCCCCAGCGGGACACTGAAGCTTTCTTT
>-|TRBD2|TRBJ2-2|TRBV19
CASSILGREVELFF
TGTGCCAGTAGTATATTGGGGCGGGAGGTGGAGCTGTTTTTT
>-|-|TRBJ2-5|TRBV19
CASSINRAETQYF
TGTGCCAGTAGTATAAACAGGGCGGAGACCCAGTACTTC
>-|TRBD1|TRBJ2-7|TRBV5-4
CASSATGTTYEQYF
TGTGCCAGCAGCGCGACAGGGACAACCTACGAGCAGTACTTC
>-|TRBD1|TRBJ1-4|TRBV4-2
CASSQEGTAQARLFF
TGTGCCAGCAGCCAAGAGGGGACAGCACAGGCGAGGCTGTTTTTT
>-|TRBD1|TRBJ2-7|TRBV27
CASTTLLTGGWREQYF
TGTGCCAGCACGACGCTACTTACAGGGGGCTGGCGCGAGCAGTACTTC
>-|-|TRBJ1-2|TRBV5-6
CASSVGWKGKGYGYTF
TGTGCCAGCAGCGTAGGGTGGAAGGGAAAGGGCTATGGCTACACCTTC
>once|TRBD1|TRBJ1-1|TRBV30
CASKGQGTLNTEAFF
TGTGCCTCCAAGGGACAGGGCACATTGAACACTGAAGCTTTCTTT
>-|TRBD1|TRBJ2-3|TRBV5-6
CASSSRTGGTDTQYF
TGTGCCAGCAGCTCGCGGACAGGGGGAACAGATACGCAGTATTTT
>-|-|TRBJ2-1|TRBV19
CASKYRDVHNEQFF
TGTGCCAGTAAATACCGGGACGTGCACAATGAGCAGTTCTTC
>-|-|TRBJ2-5|TRBV15
CATSRGPQGLGETQYF
TGTGCCACCAGCAGAGGACCCCAGGGGCTGGGCGAGACCCAGTACTTC
>-|-|TRBJ2-2|TRBV13
CASSLLGDSNTGELFF
TGTGCCAGCAGCTTATTGGGGGACTCGAACACCGGGGAGCTGTTTTTT
>-|TRBD1|TRBJ2-3|TRBV18
CASSRDREDTQYF
TGTGCCAGCTCCCGGGACAGGGAGGATACGCAGTATTTT
>-|-|TRBJ2-1|TRBV28
CASSARIREQFF
TGTGCCAGCAGCGCGCGGATCAGGGAGCAGTTCTTC
>-|TRBD2|TRBJ2-1|TRBV18
CASSPRLAGMSYNEQFF
TGTGCCAGCTCACCACGGCTAGCGGGAATGTCCTACAATGAGCAGTTCTTC
>-|-|TRBJ1-1|TRBV29-1
CSVHSMNTEAFF
TGCAGCGTCCATTCTATGAACACTGAAGCTTTCTTT